This passage covers 21 T cell receptor beta chains from one sample sequenced in a study of regulatory T cells in long-lasting Graves disease. Through Arm-PCR of CDR3 regions and iRepertoire HTBI primers, TCR beta libraries were built. Via MiXCR, TCRdb re-called the multiplex PCR reads, giving one row per CDR3 protein. The sample has around 250,000 distinct CDR3 sequences, around 19% seen once; the top ten hold about 14%. Specified time point: newly diagnosed GD, antithyroid drugs for less than 3 months. PBMC-extracted RNA yielded the TCR library. The sample was also linked to a second study, of T cells in Graves' hyperthyroidism and ophthalmopathy.

Source: peripheral blood mononuclear cells (PBMCs), taken at new diagnosis, from a patient treated with antithyroid drugs. These receptors were collected from a woman in her twenties or thirties with Graves disease.

This clonotype showed up many times. Here the CDR3 reads CASGFGDGSSYNEQFF. The CDR3, as DNA: TGTGCCAGCGGGTTCGGGGACGGCAGCTCCTACAATGAGCAGTTCTTC. The gene calls are TRBV27 and TRBJ2-1, with D perhaps matching TRBD1 or TRBD2 (5 bases each). Germline assignment: CDR1 MNHEY and CDR2 SMNVEV (reference sequence). V was pared by 8 bases and J by 0 bases, with 17 bases between. CDR3 length: 16 amino acids.

The V gene is TRBV7-2, the J gene TRBJ2-1, with 10 bases aligning to TRBD2. V lost 5 bases and J lost 6; bases outside the gene matches: 13. The CDR3 is 17 residues long. Germline CDR1 reads SGHTA; CDR2 reads FQGNSA. DNA of the CDR3: TGTGCCAGCAGCGGGGGGGAGCGGGGGGGAAACGGCAATGAGCAGTTCTTC. This sequence encodes CASSGGERGGNGNEQFF.

Many counts were recorded for this clonotype. CDR3 nucleotides: TGCGCCAGCCGTAAGGGCGGGGACACAGATACGCAGTATTTT. Protein: CASRKGGDTDTQYF. The chain joins TRBV10-2 to TRBJ2-3, with a weak D call TRBD2 (6 bases). The CDR3 has 14 residues. V was shortened by 8 bases and J by 2 bases, with 14 bases between the two germline ends. Germline CDR1 WSHSY, CDR2 SAAADI.

This clonotype was seen at least ten times. The CDR3 here is CASSEPSAGKLYQFF. The CDR3 nucleotides read TGTGCCAGCAGTGAGCCCTCCGCGGGGAAACTTTATCAGTTCTTC. The chain has TRBV2 and TRBJ2-1, with D possibly matching TRBD2 (6 bases). Germline V gene lookup returns CDR1 SNHLY and CDR2 FYNNEI. Deletions cut 3 bases from V and 13 bases from J, with 22 bases between. The CDR3 sequence is 15 residues long.

The table lists this clonotype with many counts. The chain carries TRBV10-3 and TRBJ2-3, with D perhaps matching TRBD1 (6 bases). V lost 0 bases and J lost 3, with 7 bases in between. Germline V CDR1 and CDR2: ENHRY, SYGVKD. The CDR3 covers 14 residues. The DNA of the CDR3 is TGTGCCATCAGTGAGTCGAGGGGGACAGATACGCAGTATTTT. It translates to CAISESRGTDTQYF.

This clonotype turned up a few times. The chain carries TRBV7-9 and TRBJ1-1; D unclear. The V gene's germline CDR1 is SEHNR and CDR2 FQNEAQ (reference sequence). This CDR3 is built from 14 residues. V was trimmed by 0 bases and J by 3 bases, leaving 8 bases between them. The CDR3 bases are TGTGCCAGCAGCTTAGCGTCCAGTCACACTGAAGCTTTCTTT. The encoded protein is CASSLASSHTEAFF.

In this sample, this clonotype turned up many times. The genes are TRBV5-6 and TRBJ2-1; 8 positions match TRBD1. The V gene's germline CDR1 is SGHDT and CDR2 YYEEEE. V lost 2 bases, J lost 1 base, and 5 bases stayed unmatched. CDR3 size: 16 residues. The CDR3 DNA sequence: TGTGCCAGCAGCTTCGGACAGGGCCTATCCTACAATGAGCAGTTCTTC. Amino acid sequence: CASSFGQGLSYNEQFF.

This clonotype showed up just a few times. For the CDR3, the DNA is TGTGCCAGCAGCCTACCCCGGGGCGACTCCTCCAAGCGGAACACCGGGGAGCTGTTTTTT. This codes for CASSLPRGDSSKRNTGELFF. This chain links TRBV7-9 with TRBJ2-2; D tentatively fits TRBD1 or TRBD2 (5 bases each). V was shortened by 5 bases and J by 1 base, with 26 bases between the two germline ends. Germline-derived CDR1 and CDR2 are SEHNR and FQNEAQ (reference sequence). CDR3 length: 20 residues.

This clonotype was found many times. CDR3 region: CASSLSSGGSYEQYF. CDR3 bases: TGTGCCAGCAGTTTGTCAAGTGGGGGCTCCTACGAGCAGTACTTC. This sequence joins TRBV12-3 or TRBV12-4 and TRBJ2-7; D may match TRBD1 or TRBD2 (5 bases each). The length of the CDR3 is 15 residues. V gave up 3 bases and J gave up 0 bases, with 12 bases separating them.

Here the CDR3 reads CASSLGTGGAIKNYGYTF. The CDR3 DNA reads TGTGCCAGCAGCTTAGGCACAGGGGGCGCGATTAAGAACTATGGCTACACCTTC. This sequence joins TRBV11-2 and TRBJ1-2; 9 nucleotides align to TRBD1. The CDR3 loop spans 18 amino acids. The germline V gene encodes CDR1 SGHAT and CDR2 FQNNGV. After removal of 1 base from V and 2 bases from J, the junction contained 11 bases not matched to a gene.

In this sample, this clonotype turned up many times. This chain connects TRBV7-9 to TRBJ1-3; D might be TRBD1 (6 bases). CDR3 length: 17 amino acids. V was shortened by 2 bases and J by 0 bases, with 14 bases between the two germline ends. The germline gives CDR1 SEHNR, CDR2 FQNEAQ (reference sequence). DNA of the CDR3: TGTGCCAGCAGCTTACCCCCCAGGGGTCACTCTGGAAACACCATATATTTT. Translation gives CASSLPPRGHSGNTIYF.

This clonotype appeared many times. This sequence joins TRBV20-1 and TRBJ1-1, with D possibly TRBD1 on 6 matching bases. CDR1 DFQATT and CDR2 SNEGSKA come from the germline V gene (reference sequence). The CDR3 runs to 13 residues. V was shortened by 5 bases and J by 6 bases, with 16 bases between the two germline ends. In DNA, the CDR3 is TGCAGTGCTGGACAGAGGGCCAGCCCTGAAGCTTTCTTT. Translation: CSAGQRASPEAFF.

The sample holds many counts of this clonotype. In DNA, the CDR3 is TGTGCCAGCAGCCCCCTAAGGACTAGCGGGAGCTACACAGATACGCAGTATTTT. Amino acids: CASSPLRTSGSYTDTQYF. The rearrangement uses TRBV3-1 and TRBJ2-3, with TRBD2 matching 13 bases. Per germline, CDR1 LGHDT and CDR2 YNNKEL (reference sequence). The length of the CDR3 is 18 residues. V was pared by 4 bases and J by 2 bases, with 9 bases of the junction left unmatched.

This clonotype appeared many times. V and J are TRBV3-1 and TRBJ2-1; D unresolved. CDR3 size: 12 residues. Per the germline V gene, CDR1 is LGHDT and CDR2 is YNNKEL (reference sequence). V was clipped by 6 bases and J by 5 bases, with 8 bases between them. The CDR3 region is CASRNPHNEQFF. CDR3 sequence (DNA): TGTGCCAGCAGGAACCCCCACAATGAGCAGTTCTTC.

At least ten counts were recorded for this clonotype. V is TRBV18 and J is TRBJ2-7; TRBD2 agrees at 7 bases. CDR3 length: 14 amino acids. V lost 3 bases and J lost 5; bases outside the gene matches: 7. CDR1 is KGHSH and CDR2 is LQKENI in the germline V gene. CDR3 residues: CASSPVGGKDEQYF. As DNA, the CDR3 is TGTGCCAGCTCACCGGTCGGGGGGAAGGACGAGCAGTACTTC.

This clonotype showed up many times. The chain has TRBV7-9 and TRBJ1-1; no clear D gene. The CDR3 runs 13 residues. V was pared by 5 bases and J by 1 base, with 8 bases between. Germline values: CDR1 SEHNR, CDR2 FQNEAQ (reference sequence). CDR3: CASSALGNTEAFF. As DNA, the CDR3 is TGTGCCAGCAGCGCTTTAGGGAACACTGAAGCTTTCTTT.

The chain recombines TRBV7-6 with TRBJ1-4, with D tentatively TRBD1 (6 bases). The germline CDR1 and CDR2 sequences are SGHVS and FNYEAQ. This CDR3 spans 14 amino acids. V was shortened by 5 bases and J by 8 bases, with 15 bases between the two germline ends. Written as DNA, the CDR3 is TGTGCCAGCAGCCCCGGGACATGGGGCGAAAAACTGTTTTTT. Amino acid sequence: CASSPGTWGEKLFF.

This clonotype has more than one count but fewer than ten. V usage is TRBV10-1 and J usage is TRBJ1-1; D ambiguous. The germline V gene encodes CDR1 WNHNN and CDR2 SYGVQD (reference sequence). CDR3 length: 12 amino acids. V gave up 3 bases and J gave up 3 bases, with 5 bases separating them. CDR3 sequence reads: CASSDRDTEAFF. Written as DNA, the CDR3 is TGCGCCAGCAGTGACCGAGACACTGAAGCTTTCTTT.

This clonotype was picked up one time. A much larger clone differs by one base, so this may be a read error. J is TRBJ2-1 and V is TRBV2, with a weak D call TRBD2 (6 bases). The J call could be wrong; TRBJ2-5 is a better fit for the DNA end. CDR1 is SNHLY, CDR2 FYNNEI, per germline. CDR3 length equals 15 residues. CDR3 sequence: CASSERDGPSGTQYF. The CDR3 coding sequence is TGTGCCAGCAGTGAGCGGGACGGGCCCTCCGGGACCCAGTACTTC.

This clonotype was seen repeatedly, ten times or more. The chain couples TRBV7-9 to TRBJ2-2; 9 bases map to TRBD2. The V gene end was trimmed by 5 bases and the J gene end by 8 bases; junction bases not matched to a gene: 9. The CDR3 is 15 amino acids. Germline CDR1 SEHNR, CDR2 FQNEAQ (reference sequence). The CDR3 region has the DNA TGTGCCAGCAGCCCGCACCCTAGCGGGGCTGGGGAGCTGTTTTTT. Protein: CASSPHPSGAGELFF.

About this clonotype itself: Since a far larger clone is one base different, this is likely a read error. The CDR3 sequence: CASSGGRGPNEKLFF. In DNA form, the CDR3 reads TGTGCCAGCAGTGGGGGCAGGGGACCTAATGAAAAACTGTTTTTT. V usage is TRBV7-3 and J usage is TRBJ1-4, with D tentatively TRBD1 (6 bases). This CDR3 is built from 15 residues. Germline V gene sequence: CDR1 SGHTA, CDR2 FQGTGA. Trimming stripped 6 bases from V and 3 bases from J, with 14 bases between.